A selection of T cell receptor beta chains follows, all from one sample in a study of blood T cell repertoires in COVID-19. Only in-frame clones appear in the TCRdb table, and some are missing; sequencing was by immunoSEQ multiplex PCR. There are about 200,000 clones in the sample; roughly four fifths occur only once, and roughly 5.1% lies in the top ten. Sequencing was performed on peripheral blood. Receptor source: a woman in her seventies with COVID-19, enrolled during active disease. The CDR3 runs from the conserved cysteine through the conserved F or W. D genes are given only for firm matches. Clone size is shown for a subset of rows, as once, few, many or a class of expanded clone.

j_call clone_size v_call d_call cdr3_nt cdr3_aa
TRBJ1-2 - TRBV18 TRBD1 TGTGCCAGCTCACCCTCCGGGACAGGGAATGGCTACACCTTC CASSPSGTGNGYTF
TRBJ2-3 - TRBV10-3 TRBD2 TGTGCCATCAGAGGTAGCGGGAGGGGCGCAGATACGCAGTATTTT CAIRGSGRGADTQYF
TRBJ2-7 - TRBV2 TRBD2 TGTGCCAGCAGTTCCGGGACTAGTGGGTACGAGCAGTACTTC CASSSGTSGYEQYF
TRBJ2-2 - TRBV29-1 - TGCAGCGTTGAGGGCAGGAAGAACACCGGGGAGCTGTTTTTT CSVEGRKNTGELFF
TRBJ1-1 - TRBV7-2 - TGTGCCAGCAGCTCGGTCATGAACACTGAAGCTTTCTTT CASSSVMNTEAFF
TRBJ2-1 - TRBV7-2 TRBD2 TGTGCCAGCAGCGCAGGAAGGACTAGCCGGAGCCATGAGCAGTTCTTC CASSAGRTSRSHEQFF
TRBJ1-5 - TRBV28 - TGTGCCAGCCAGACCCGGACAAAGAGCAATCAGCCCCAGCATTTT CASQTRTKSNQPQHF
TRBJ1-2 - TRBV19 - TGTGCCAGTAGTATTGTAGGGGATTATGGCTACACCTTC CASSIVGDYGYTF
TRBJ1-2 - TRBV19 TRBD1 TGTGCCAGTAGTATAGAAGCCTTGCGACAGGGGATTAACTATGGCTACACCTTC CASSIEALRQGINYGYTF
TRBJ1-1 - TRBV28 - TGTGCCAGCAGTCTAACGTTGCCGGACACTGAAGCTTTCTTT CASSLTLPDTEAFF
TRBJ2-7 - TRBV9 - TGTGCCAGCAGCGTAGGGCACGCACCCCTTTACGAGCAGTACTTC CASSVGHAPLYEQYF
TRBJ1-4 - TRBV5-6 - TGTGCCAGCACCTTGGGTTCGTTATCTAATGAAAAACTGTTTTTT CASTLGSLSNEKLFF
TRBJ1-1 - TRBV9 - TGTGCCAGCAGCGTAGAGGGGTATACTGAAGCTTTCTTT CASSVEGYTEAFF
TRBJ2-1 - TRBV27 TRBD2 TGTGCCAGCAGTTTCAACCAGGGACTAGCGGGACTGTTCTTC CASSFNQGLAGLFF
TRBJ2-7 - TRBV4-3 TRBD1 TGCGCCAGCAGCCAAGATATGAGGGGGCTATCCCTATACGAGCAGTACTTC CASSQDMRGLSLYEQYF
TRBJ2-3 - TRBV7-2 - TGTGCCAGCAGCCAAACCGTTCAGGCTAGCGGCACAGATACGCAGTATTTT CASSQTVQASGTDTQYF
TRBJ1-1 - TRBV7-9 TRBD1 TGTGCCAGCAGCCCAGCCCCTCAACAGGGGTTAAACACTGAAGCTTTCTTT CASSPAPQQGLNTEAFF
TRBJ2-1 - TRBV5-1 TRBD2 TGCGCCAGCAGCGACGGGAGGAACAATGAGCAGTTCTTC CASSDGRNNEQFF
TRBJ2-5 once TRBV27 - TGTGCCAGCAGTTTTATGGGACTTCAAGAGACCCAGTACTTC CASSFMGLQETQYF
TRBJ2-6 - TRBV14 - TGTGCCAGCAGCCAAGGTGCGGGTAAAAGGCCTGGGGCCAACGTCCTGACTTTC CASSQGAGKRPGANVLTF
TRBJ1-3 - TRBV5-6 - TGTGCCAGCAGCTTGCGGGGGGCCCATAGCTCTGGAAACACCATATATTTT CASSLRGAHSSGNTIYF
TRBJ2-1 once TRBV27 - TGTGCCAGCAGTTCTCTATCCTTTCTTTACAATGAGCAGTTCTTC CASSSLSFLYNEQFF
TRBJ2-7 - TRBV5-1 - TGCGCCAGCAGCTCCGGACTTCTCACCTACGAGCAGTACTTC CASSSGLLTYEQYF
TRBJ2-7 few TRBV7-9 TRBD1 TGTGCCAGCACCGGAGGGGCAGGGGGCATATACGAGCAGTACTTC CASTGGAGGIYEQYF
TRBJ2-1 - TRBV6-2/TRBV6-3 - TGTGCCAGCAGTTCGCGATCGGGAAGCTCCTACAATGAGCAGTTCTTC CASSSRSGSSYNEQFF
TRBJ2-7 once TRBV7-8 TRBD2 TGTGCCAGCAGCCCGGGACTAGCGGGAGCAAGCGAGCAGTACTTC CASSPGLAGASEQYF
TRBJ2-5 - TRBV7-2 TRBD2 TGTGCCAGCAGTAGCGGGAGGGCGGGAGAGACCCAGTACTTC CASSSGRAGETQYF
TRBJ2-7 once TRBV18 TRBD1 TGTGCCAGCTCTGCCCAACAGGGGGTCTACGAGCAGTACTTC CASSAQQGVYEQYF
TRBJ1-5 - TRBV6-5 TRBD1 TGTGCCAGCCGACAGGGCGTCACGAGCAATCAGCCCCAGCATTTT CASRQGVTSNQPQHF
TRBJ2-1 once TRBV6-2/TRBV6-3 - TGTGCCAGCAGTTTCAGGGGGACTAGTGTCTTCAGATCCTACAATGAGCAGTTCTTC CASSFRGTSVFRSYNEQFF
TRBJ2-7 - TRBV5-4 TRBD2 TGTGCCAGCAGCTGGGCAGGTGCGGGACTACAGAAGTACTTC CASSWAGAGLQKYF
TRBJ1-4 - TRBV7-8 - TGTGCCAGCAGTTATCGACGGGCAACTAATGAAAAACTGTTTTTT CASSYRRATNEKLFF
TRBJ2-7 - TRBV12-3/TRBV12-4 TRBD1 TGTGCCACCGGACAGGGTGGGTACGAGCAGTACTTC CATGQGGYEQYF
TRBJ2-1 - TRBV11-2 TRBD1 TGTGCCAGCAGCTCAGGGGACAGTGCGCGGTGGCACAATGAGCAGTTCTTC CASSSGDSARWHNEQFF
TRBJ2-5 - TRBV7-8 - TGTGCCAGCAGTTCAAAAGAGACCCAGTACTTC CASSSKETQYF
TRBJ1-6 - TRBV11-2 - TGTGCCAGCAGCGATCGAAGAAGGGAGTTCAATTCACCCCTCCACTTT CASSDRRREFNSPLHF
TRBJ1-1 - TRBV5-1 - TGCGCCAGCCGGGCACAGGGAGGGGGCACTGAAGCTTTCTTT CASRAQGGGTEAFF
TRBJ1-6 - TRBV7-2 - TGTGCCAGCAGCTTATCCCCAGGGCCGACTAGGTTAAATTCACCCCTCCACTTT CASSLSPGPTRLNSPLHF
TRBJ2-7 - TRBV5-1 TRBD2 TGCGCCAGCAGCTTGGTGGTAGCGGGAGGTAGCGAGCAGTACTTC CASSLVVAGGSEQYF
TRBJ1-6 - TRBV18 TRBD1 TGTGCCAGCTCACCAGTAACAGGGGGCCTTTCACCCCTCCACTTT CASSPVTGGLSPLHF
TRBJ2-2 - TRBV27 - TGTGCCAGCATCGACCGGGGCACCGGGGAGCTGTTTTTT CASIDRGTGELFF
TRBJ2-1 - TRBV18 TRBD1 TGTGCCAGCTCACCGGTTGTTGGACAGGGTGAGCAGTTCTTC CASSPVVGQGEQFF
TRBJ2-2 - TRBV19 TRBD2 TGTGCCAGTAGGACTAGCGGAAACACCGGGGAGCTGTTTTTT CASRTSGNTGELFF
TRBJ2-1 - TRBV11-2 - TGTGCCAGCAGCCACGGGTCCACCTACAATGAGCAGTTCTTC CASSHGSTYNEQFF
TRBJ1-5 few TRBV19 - TGTGCCAGTAGTGACGGGCAGGGGAAAAATCAGCCCCAGCATTTT CASSDGQGKNQPQHF
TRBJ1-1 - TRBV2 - TGTGCCAGCAGACCTTCCGGGGTGAACACTGAAGCTTTCTTT CASRPSGVNTEAFF
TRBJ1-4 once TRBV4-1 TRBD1 TGCGCCAGCAGCCAAGGGGGGACAGCCGATGAAAAACTGTTTTTT CASSQGGTADEKLFF
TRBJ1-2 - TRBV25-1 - TGTGCCAGCAGTCTAAGTAGGGGGTTCGGCTACACCTTC CASSLSRGFGYTF
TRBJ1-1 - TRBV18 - TGTGCCAGCTCACCTACAGGTGGGAACACTGAAGCTTTCTTT CASSPTGGNTEAFF
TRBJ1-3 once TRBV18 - TGTGCCAGCTCACGAAACGCAGGGATCACTGGAAACACCATATATTTT CASSRNAGITGNTIYF
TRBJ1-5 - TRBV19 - TGTGCCAGTAGTATACAGGGAGGGTTGTGGCAGCCCCAGCATTTT CASSIQGGLWQPQHF
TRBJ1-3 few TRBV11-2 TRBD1 TGTGCCAGCAGCCAACCAGGGGGGAACACCATATATTTT CASSQPGGNTIYF
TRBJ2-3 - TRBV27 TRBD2 TGTGCCAGCACTACCGGGACTAGCGGGAGTAAGAGGGATACGCAGTATTTT CASTTGTSGSKRDTQYF
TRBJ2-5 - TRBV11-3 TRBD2 TGTGCCAGCAGCTCCATGGGGGGGGAGGAGACCCAGTACTTC CASSSMGGEETQYF
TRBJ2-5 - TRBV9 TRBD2 TGTGCCAGCAGCGTAGACGGGAGGTGGGAGACCCAGTACTTC CASSVDGRWETQYF
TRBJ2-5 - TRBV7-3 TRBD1 TGTGCCAGCAGCTTACAGGGGGAACCCCAAGAGACCCAGTACTTC CASSLQGEPQETQYF
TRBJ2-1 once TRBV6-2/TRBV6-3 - TGTGCCAGCAGTGTGACTAGGTCGTACGAGCAGTTCTTC CASSVTRSYEQFF